One and the same sample provided the 23 T cell receptor beta chains below, sequenced in a study of control samples from healthy donors and cancer patients. Libraries were prepared by immunoSEQ multiplex PCR; TCRdb keeps only in-frame clonotypes and omits some of them. The table lists about 140,000 clones, about 90% of them singletons. Material for sequencing was blood. These receptors all stem from a man aged 18-30 years in good health.

The table lists this clone with a count of one. This sequence joins TRBV30 and TRBJ2-7; 8 nucleotides agree with TRBD1. CDR3 length: 14 residues. V shed 0 bases and J 0 bases; nucleotides not matched to a gene: 1. From germline, CDR1 is GTSNPN and CDR2 SVGIG (reference sequence). This CDR3 reads CAWSVGTGSYEQYF. CDR3 DNA: TGTGCCTGGAGTGTCGGGACAGGCTCCTACGAGCAGTACTTC.

This clone was found a few times. The V call is TRBV7-3, the J call TRBJ2-2; no clear D gene. The CDR3 is 14 residues long. Trimming pared 6 bases from V and 6 bases from J, leaving 14 bases between. Germline CDR1 and CDR2: SGHTA and FQGTGA. CDR3 coding DNA: TGTGCCAGCAGACTTGGTCCGTCTCCCGGGGAGCTGTTTTTT. It codes for CASRLGPSPGELFF.

This chain connects TRBV6-5 to TRBJ1-1; D may be TRBD1 (5 bases). V was cut by 0 bases and J by 5 bases, with 13 bases left in between. The CDR3 covers 15 residues. Germline V gene lookup returns CDR1 MNHEY and CDR2 SVGAGI. The CDR3, as DNA: TGTGCCAGCAGTTACTCGGGGGATCCTTGGACTGAAGCTTTCTTT. Residues: CASSYSGDPWTEAFF.

This sequence joins TRBV9 and TRBJ1-3; no firm D call. Per germline, CDR1 SGDLS and CDR2 YYNGEE. V dropped 0 bases and J dropped 8 bases, with 18 bases sitting between them. The CDR3 consists of 16 residues. DNA of the CDR3: TGTGCCAGCAGCGTAGCCGCCGGGGATTTGGCGGACACCATATATTTT. The encoded protein is CASSVAAGDLADTIYF.

The rearrangement joins TRBV10-3 to TRBJ1-6, with D possibly TRBD1 on 6 matching bases. V lost 0 bases, J lost 10 bases, and 13 bases lay in between. The CDR3 sequence is 15 residues long. Germline assignment: CDR1 ENHRY and CDR2 SYGVKD. The CDR3 loop is CAISESGGENSPLHF. The CDR3 DNA follows: TGTGCCATCAGTGAGTCGGGGGGCGAGAACTCACCCCTCCACTTT.

The V gene is TRBV9, the J gene TRBJ2-4, with no clear D. Trimming removed 3 bases from V and 12 bases from J, with 16 bases in between. The germline gives CDR1 SGDLS, CDR2 YYNGEE. There are 13 residues in the CDR3. CDR3 nucleotide sequence: TGTGCCAGCAGCGCCACCCCGGTCGGGTATCAGTACTTC. Protein: CASSATPVGYQYF.

The rearrangement uses TRBV2 and TRBJ1-2, with D tentatively TRBD1 (6 bases). The V gene's germline CDR1 is SNHLY and CDR2 FYNNEI. Trimming removed 3 bases from V and 1 base from J, with 12 bases in between. The CDR3 totals 15 residues. CDR3 amino acids: CASSDLDRVNYGYTF. CDR3 DNA: TGTGCCAGCAGTGATCTGGACAGAGTTAACTATGGCTACACCTTC.

This rearrangement joins TRBV3-1 (or the pseudogene TRBV3-2) to TRBJ1-5; unclear D gene. Per germline, CDR1 LGHDT and CDR2 YNNKEL (reference sequence). Trimming cost V 1 base and J 6 bases, with 4 bases left between them. The CDR3 loop spans 12 amino acids. In DNA, the CDR3 is TGTGCCAGCAGCCAAGGAGGTCAGCCCCAGCATTTT. Its protein is CASSQGGQPQHF.

V is TRBV6-1 and J is TRBJ2-7; no clear D gene. Germline CDR1 MNHNS, CDR2 SASEGT. Trimming cost V 2 bases and J 3 bases, with 11 bases left between them. The CDR3 is made up of 14 amino acids. CDR3 DNA: TGTGCCAGCAGTGAACCCTTTGGCAGCTACGAGCAGTACTTC. Its protein is CASSEPFGSYEQYF.

This chain joins TRBV7-3 and TRBJ1-1, with D perhaps matching TRBD1 (5 bases). Trimming removed 5 bases from V and 1 base from J, with 11 bases in between. The CDR3 consists of 14 residues. Germline CDR1 and CDR2: SGHTA and FQGTGA. Written as DNA, the CDR3 is TGTGCCAGCAGCCCTGGACATCAGAACACTGAAGCTTTCTTT. Translated, it gives CASSPGHQNTEAFF.

The chain has TRBV9 and TRBJ1-4; TRBD1 matches 7 bases. Germline lookup yields CDR1 SGDLS and CDR2 YYNGEE. The CDR3 covers 17 residues. With 2 bases clipped from V and 1 base from J, the junction kept 8 bases outside the gene matches. CDR3 sequence reads: CASSVAGGGVTNEKLFF. The CDR3 region has the DNA TGTGCCAGCAGCGTGGCAGGGGGAGGGGTAACTAATGAAAAACTGTTTTTT.

The gene calls are TRBV6-6 and TRBJ1-1; D remains ambiguous. Trimming left V 6 bases short and J 4 bases short, with 15 bases between. The CDR3 totals 14 residues. In germline, CDR1 is MNHNY, CDR2 SVGAGI (reference sequence). This chain's CDR3 is CASRRVPEGTEAFF. The CDR3 coding sequence is TGTGCCAGCAGGCGGGTCCCCGAGGGCACTGAAGCTTTCTTT.

The rearrangement joins TRBV28 to TRBJ2-5, with a possible D match to TRBD2 (5 bases). V was clipped by 1 base and J by 11 bases, with 20 bases between them. This CDR3 region has 15 residues. Germline V gene lookup returns CDR1 MDHEN and CDR2 SYDVKM. CDR3 bases: TGTGCCAGCAGTTTATCAGATCCAATCTCGGGAAGGCAGTACTTC. As protein: CASSLSDPISGRQYF.

This clone has a single count. This sequence joins TRBV30 and TRBJ1-2; 8 bases fit TRBD1. Trimming at V came to 5 bases and at J to 6 bases, leaving 5 bases not matched to a gene. This CDR3 has 12 amino acids. Germline CDR1 reads GTSNPN; CDR2 reads SVGIG (reference sequence). CDR3 in amino acids: CAWGDRIDGYTF. As DNA, the CDR3 is TGTGCCTGGGGGGACAGGATCGATGGCTACACCTTC.

J is TRBJ1-5 and V is TRBV19, with 7 bases matching TRBD1. Germline values: CDR1 LNHDA, CDR2 SQIVND (reference sequence). J was trimmed by 8 bases and V by 4 bases; bases with no gene match: 2. The CDR3 is 12 residues long. The CDR3 DNA sequence: TGTGCCAGTAGTACCACAGGGGAGCCCCAGCATTTT. It translates to CASSTTGEPQHF. The full variable domain, with the rest looked up from reference TRBV19 and TRBJ1-5, is DGGITQSPKYLFRKEGQNVTLSCEQNLNHDAMYWYRQDPGQGLRLIYYSQIVNDFQKGDIAEGYSVSREKKESFPLTVTSAQKNPTAFYLCASSTTGEPQHFGDGTRLSIL.

This chain uses TRBV19 with TRBJ1-1; D is unclear. In germline, CDR1 is LNHDA, CDR2 SQIVND (reference sequence). Trimming took 5 bases from V and 11 from J, leaving 18 bases between them. The CDR3 runs 13 residues. The CDR3 loop reads CASSVIHRREAFF. CDR3 coding DNA: TGTGCCAGTAGTGTAATACACCGAAGAGAGGCTTTCTTT.

CDR3 region: CASRTDGNNQPQHF. The CDR3 DNA follows: TGTGCCAGCAGAACCGACGGAAACAATCAGCCCCAGCATTTT. This chain links TRBV2 with TRBJ1-5; D is uncertain. Germline CDR1 reads SNHLY; CDR2 reads FYNNEI. The V gene lost 6 bases and the J gene lost 3 bases, with 12 bases spanning the gap. The CDR3 length is 14 residues.

V usage is TRBV6-1 and J usage is TRBJ1-2; 8 nucleotides agree with TRBD1. This CDR3 has 20 amino acids. Germline loops: CDR1 MNHNS, CDR2 SASEGT. V shed 0 bases and J 5 bases; nucleotides not matched to a gene: 20. CDR3 nucleotides: TGTGCCAGCAGTGAAGCTTGGTTCGTGGGTAGTGGCAGGGGGCTGTATGGCTACACCTTC. Protein product: CASSEAWFVGSGRGLYGYTF.

The chain employs TRBV4-1 and TRBJ1-1, with no clear D. This CDR3 is 13 amino acids long. Between the trimmed V and J ends, which lost 0 bases and 3 bases, there was a span of 5 bases. CDR1 is MGHRA and CDR2 is YSYEKL in the germline V gene. The CDR3 loop reads CASSQDLYTEAFF. DNA of the CDR3: TGCGCCAGCAGCCAAGATTTGTACACTGAAGCTTTCTTT.

CDR3 DNA: TGTGCCAGCAGTTACGGGCCAGGGGCTAACGAGCAGTACTTC. Encoded protein: CASSYGPGANEQYF. The gene calls are TRBV6-5 and TRBJ2-7; D is possibly TRBD1 (6 bases). Trimming shortened V by 2 bases and J by 5 bases, and 13 bases separated the two germline ends. CDR3 length equals 14 residues. CDR1 and CDR2 from the germline V gene are MNHEY and SVGAGI.

This chain connects TRBV7-2 to TRBJ1-2; no firm D call. Germline V gene data show CDR1 as SGHTA and CDR2 as FQGNSA. The V and J ends lost 5 bases and 6 bases respectively, with 16 bases between them. There are 14 residues in the CDR3. CDR3 bases: TGTGCCAGCAGCCCCTCCGGGAGCCGGAATGGCTACACCTTC. Translation: CASSPSGSRNGYTF.

The rearrangement joins TRBV7-3 to TRBJ2-2; 11 bases fit TRBD2. CDR1 is SGHTA, CDR2 FQGTGA, per germline. V was clipped by 1 base and J by 6 bases; unmatched bases: 4. This CDR3 contains 16 residues. The CDR3 DNA sequence: TGTGCCAGCAGCTTAATTAGCGGGGGGGCCCCCGGGGAGCTGTTTTTT. It codes for CASSLISGGAPGELFF.

This chain links TRBV9 with TRBJ2-7; D remains unclear. The CDR3 runs 15 residues. Germline CDR1 and CDR2: SGDLS and YYNGEE. V was trimmed by 0 bases and J by 5 bases, leaving 15 bases between them. CDR3 nucleotides: TGTGCCAGCAGCGTAGTTCCGGGTCCCCGGGACGAGCAGTACTTC. Translated, it gives CASSVVPGPRDEQYF.